The source of this TCR beta chain is a study of T cells after yellow fever vaccination. Study outcomes and limitations: From the bulk population, abundant clonotypes could contaminate and appear within FACS-sorted repertoires.

This clonotype was detected many times. Its target is unknown. Germline loops: CDR1 DFQATT, CDR2 SNEGSKA (reference sequence). The CDR3 is 12 amino acids. With 3 bases removed from V and 8 bases from J, the gap between germline ends came to 13 bases. A universal primer site and UMIs were added as TCR cDNA was made by 5'RACE template switching. TCRdb used MiXCR to reprocess the 5' RACE reads, holding one entry per CDR3 protein. The sample lists 310,000 or so distinct CDR3 sequences; about 6.6% were seen once. The rearrangement joins TRBV20-1 to TRBJ1-2, with D perhaps matching TRBD1 (5 bases). The TCR sequence derives from a man between 18 and 35 years old who received the YFV17D yellow fever vaccine. The source material was PBMCs, sampled around 45 days after the first yellow fever vaccination. CDR3 sequence (DNA): TGCAGTGCTAGCGGGGGTCCGGGAGGCTACACCTTC. Translation: CSASGGPGGYTF.